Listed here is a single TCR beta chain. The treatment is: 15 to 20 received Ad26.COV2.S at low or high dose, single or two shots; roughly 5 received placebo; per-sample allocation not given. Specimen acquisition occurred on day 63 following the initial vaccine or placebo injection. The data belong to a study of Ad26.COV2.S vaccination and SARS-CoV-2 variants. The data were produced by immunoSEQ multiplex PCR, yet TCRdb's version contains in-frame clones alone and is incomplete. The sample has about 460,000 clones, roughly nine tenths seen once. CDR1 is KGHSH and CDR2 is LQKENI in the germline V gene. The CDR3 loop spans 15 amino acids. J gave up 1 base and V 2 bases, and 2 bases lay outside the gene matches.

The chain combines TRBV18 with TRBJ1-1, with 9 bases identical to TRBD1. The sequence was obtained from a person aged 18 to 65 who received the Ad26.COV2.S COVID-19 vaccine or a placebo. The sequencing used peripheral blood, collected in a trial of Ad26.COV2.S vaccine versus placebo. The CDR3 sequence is CASSPWDRENTEAFF. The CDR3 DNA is TGTGCCAGCTCACCATGGGACAGGGAGAACACTGAAGCTTTCTTT.